These T cell receptor beta chains were read from a single sample in a study of control samples from healthy donors and cancer patients. Libraries were prepared by immunoSEQ multiplex PCR; TCRdb keeps only in-frame clonotypes and omits some of them. The sample contains 250,000 to 300,000 clones, about four fifths of which appear only once. The sample comprised PBMCs. The source is a woman aged 55-75 years with lung cancer. The CDR3 runs from the conserved cysteine through the conserved F or W. The D gene is left open where the match is weak. Size is stated for part of the rows, as once, few or many counts, or as a class when the clone is expanded.

V	J	D	size	DNA	CDR3
TRBV5-5	TRBJ2-1	NA	NA	TGTGCCAGCAGCTTGGATCCAGCGTCTCTTTCCAATGAGCAGTTCTTC	CASSLDPASLSNEQFF
TRBV7-9	TRBJ1-1	NA	NA	TGTGCCAGCAGCTTTTCCAGCAGGGATTCTGAAGCCTTCTTT	CASSFSSRDSEAFF
TRBV11-3	TRBJ2-3	NA	NA	TGTGCCAGCAGCTTCCAGGGGACAGATACGCAGTATTTT	CASSFQGTDTQYF
TRBV5-1	TRBJ2-7	TRBD1	NA	TGCGCCAGCAGCTTGACAGGGGGCATGACATACGAGCAGTACTTC	CASSLTGGMTYEQYF
TRBV28	TRBJ2-6	NA	NA	TGTGCCAGCAGTCCCGTGGCCAACGTCCTGACTTTC	CASSPVANVLTF
TRBV19	TRBJ2-2	NA	few	TGTGCCAGTAGTATCGGACTTAACACCGGGGAGCTGTTTTTT	CASSIGLNTGELFF
TRBV3-1/TRBV3-2	TRBJ2-3	NA	NA	TGTGCCAGCAGCCAACTAGCCTCAGATACGCAGTATTTT	CASSQLASDTQYF
TRBV5-1	TRBJ2-3	NA	once	TGCGCCAGCAGCTTGGCCGAAGTGGTTGGACCCTGGGGAACAGATACGCAGTATTTT	CASSLAEVVGPWGTDTQYF
TRBV6-5	TRBJ2-2	NA	NA	TGTGCCAGCAGTTACTTCCAGGGGTCCCCCGGGGAGCTGTTTTTT	CASSYFQGSPGELFF
TRBV10-3	TRBJ1-1	TRBD1	NA	TGTGCCATCAGAGGACAGGGGGTTTCTGAAGCTTTCTTT	CAIRGQGVSEAFF
TRBV18	TRBJ2-2	NA	NA	TGTGCCAGCTCAATGGCTGGTAACACCGGGGAGCTGTTTTTT	CASSMAGNTGELFF
TRBV2	TRBJ2-2	NA	few	TGTGCCAGCAGTACAGGGAACACCGGGGAGCTGTTTTTT	CASSTGNTGELFF
TRBV9	TRBJ1-5	TRBD1	few	TGTGCCAGCAGCGCAGGGGGGCAACAGCCCCAGCATTTT	CASSAGGQQPQHF
TRBV3-1/TRBV3-2	TRBJ1-4	TRBD1	NA	TGTGCCAGCAGCGGGACAGGGAAAGAAAAACTGTTTTTT	CASSGTGKEKLFF
TRBV11-3	TRBJ2-5	TRBD2	NA	TGTGCCAGCAGCTTTAGCGGGGGGGCCCAAGAGACCCAGTACTTC	CASSFSGGAQETQYF
TRBV6-2/TRBV6-3	TRBJ2-2	NA	NA	TGTGCCAGCAGTTACTCCTTGAACACCGGGGAGCTGTTTTTT	CASSYSLNTGELFF
TRBV9	TRBJ2-1	TRBD2	NA	TGTGCCAGCAGCGCCGGACTAGCGGGGGGGCAGAATGAGCAGTTCTTC	CASSAGLAGGQNEQFF
TRBV6-5	TRBJ1-2	NA	NA	TGTGCCAGCAGTTACTCAGCAAACTATGGCTACACCTTC	CASSYSANYGYTF
TRBV30	TRBJ2-4	NA	few	TGTGCCTGGAGCCCCGGACAGTCCAAAAACATTCAGTACTTC	CAWSPGQSKNIQYF
TRBV6-5	TRBJ2-7	TRBD1	NA	TGTGCCAGCAGCGGGACAGGCGTGTACGAGCAGTACTTC	CASSGTGVYEQYF
TRBV7-2	TRBJ2-5	TRBD2	NA	TGTGCCAGCAGCGCCCGCGGGGGGCGAGAGACCCAGTACTTC	CASSARGGRETQYF
TRBV3-1/TRBV3-2	TRBJ2-7	NA	NA	TGTGCCAGCAGCCAAGTTCCCGGGGCGGTCTCCTACGAGCAGTACTTC	CASSQVPGAVSYEQYF
TRBV27	TRBJ2-1	NA	NA	TGTGCCAGCAGAAAGCTCAGGGGCGGACACAATGAGCAGTTCTTC	CASRKLRGGHNEQFF
TRBV5-6	TRBJ2-7	TRBD1	NA	TGTGCCAGCAGCTCAGCGGTAACAGGGGGCGTCTTCTACGAGCAGTACTTC	CASSSAVTGGVFYEQYF
TRBV6-5	TRBJ1-1	NA	NA	TGTGCCAGCAGTAGGACGGTACTCGCCGGGGCTTTCTTT	CASSRTVLAGAFF
TRBV18	TRBJ1-5	NA	NA	TGTGCCAGCTCACAGGGACACCTCAATCAGCCCCAGCATTTT	CASSQGHLNQPQHF
TRBV6-5	TRBJ1-1	NA	many	TGTGCCAGCAGTTTCACTTGGAACACTGAAGCTTTCTTT	CASSFTWNTEAFF
TRBV4-1	TRBJ1-5	NA	few	TGCGCCAGCAGCCAAGACGGGTCACAAAATCAGCCCCAGCATTTT	CASSQDGSQNQPQHF
TRBV6-2/TRBV6-3	TRBJ1-5	NA	NA	TGTGCCAGCAGTTACTACTATAGCAATCAGCCCCAGCATTTT	CASSYYYSNQPQHF
TRBV19	TRBJ2-1	TRBD1	NA	TGTGCCAGTAACACCGGGACAGGAGGGTTCAATGAGCAGTTCTTC	CASNTGTGGFNEQFF
TRBV7-6	TRBJ2-1	TRBD1	NA	TGTGCCAGCAGCCAACCCTACAGGGGTCACAATGAGCAGTTCTTC	CASSQPYRGHNEQFF
TRBV28	TRBJ2-7	TRBD1	NA	TGTGCCAGCAGCCCTTGGACAGGGGGAATCTACGAGCAGTACTTC	CASSPWTGGIYEQYF
TRBV5-6	TRBJ2-5	TRBD2	NA	TGTGCCAGCAGCTTGGCTGGTAGCGGGATAGCGGGAGAGACCCAGTACTTC	CASSLAGSGIAGETQYF
TRBV4-1	TRBJ1-6	TRBD1	NA	TGCGCCAGCAGCCAAGGGGGGACAGTAAATTCACCCCTCCACTTT	CASSQGGTVNSPLHF
TRBV10-2	TRBJ1-2	NA	NA	TGCGCCAGCAGTGATACTCACGGTTGTACCTTC	CASSDTHGCTF
TRBV11-3	TRBJ2-5	NA	NA	TGTGCCAGCAGCTTAGGAGGTACAATTCAAGAGACCCAGTACTTC	CASSLGGTIQETQYF
TRBV6-1	TRBJ1-2	NA	NA	TGTGCCAGCAGTGAGGGAGGGGTAGGAGACTATGGCTACACCTTC	CASSEGGVGDYGYTF
TRBV11-2	TRBJ2-2	TRBD2	NA	TGTGCCAGCATCACACTAGCGGGAGGGTCCGGGGAGCTGTTTTTT	CASITLAGGSGELFF
TRBV7-2	TRBJ2-5	NA	once	TGTGCCAGCAGCTTCCAAGGGCAAGAGACCCAGTACTTC	CASSFQGQETQYF
TRBV12-5	TRBJ1-1	NA	NA	TGTGCTAGTGGTTTGGTACCGTTAGCTGCTACTGAAGCTTTCTTT	CASGLVPLAATEAFF
TRBV18	TRBJ2-7	TRBD2	NA	TGTGCCAGCTCACCGGCGGGGGGCGACGAGCAGTACTTC	CASSPAGGDEQYF